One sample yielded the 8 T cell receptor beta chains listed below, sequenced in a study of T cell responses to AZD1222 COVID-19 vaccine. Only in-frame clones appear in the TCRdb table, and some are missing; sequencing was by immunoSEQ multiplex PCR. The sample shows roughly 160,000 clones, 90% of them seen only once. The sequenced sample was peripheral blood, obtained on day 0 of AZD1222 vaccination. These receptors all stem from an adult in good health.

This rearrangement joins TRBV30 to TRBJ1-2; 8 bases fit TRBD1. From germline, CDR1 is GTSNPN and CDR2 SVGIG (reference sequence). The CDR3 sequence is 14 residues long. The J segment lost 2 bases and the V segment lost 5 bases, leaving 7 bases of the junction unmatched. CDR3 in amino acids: CAWRRWDRNYGYTF. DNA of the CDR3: TGTGCCTGGCGGAGATGGGACAGGAACTATGGCTACACCTTC.

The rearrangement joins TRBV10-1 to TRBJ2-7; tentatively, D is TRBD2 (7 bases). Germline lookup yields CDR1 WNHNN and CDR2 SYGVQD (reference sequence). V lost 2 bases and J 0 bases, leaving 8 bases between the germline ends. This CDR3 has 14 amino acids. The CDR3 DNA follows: TGCGCCAGCAGTGAGGGGGGGGCCTCCTACGAGCAGTACTTC. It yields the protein CASSEGGASYEQYF.

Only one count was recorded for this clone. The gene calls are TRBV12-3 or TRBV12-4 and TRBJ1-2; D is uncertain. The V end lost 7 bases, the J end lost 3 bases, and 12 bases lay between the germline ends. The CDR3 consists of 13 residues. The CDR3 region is CASKNTVYYGYTF. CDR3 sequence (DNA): TGTGCCAGCAAAAATACAGTGTACTATGGCTACACCTTC.

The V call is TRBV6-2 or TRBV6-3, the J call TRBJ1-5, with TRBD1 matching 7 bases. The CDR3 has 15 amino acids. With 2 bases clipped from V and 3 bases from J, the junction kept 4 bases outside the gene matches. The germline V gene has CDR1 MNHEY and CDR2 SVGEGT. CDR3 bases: TGTGCCAGCAGTTACCGACAGGGTGACAATCAGCCCCAGCATTTT. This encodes CASSYRQGDNQPQHF.

CDR3 sequence (DNA): TGTGCCAGCAGCCTACGGACAGGGGATTGGGGCAATCAGCCCCAGCATTTT. Encoded protein: CASSLRTGDWGNQPQHF. The J gene is TRBJ1-5, the V gene TRBV7-6, with 9 positions matching TRBD1. Germline V gene data show CDR1 as SGHVS and CDR2 as FNYEAQ. This CDR3 has 17 residues. The V segment lost 5 bases and the J segment 2 bases; nucleotides outside the gene matches: 10.

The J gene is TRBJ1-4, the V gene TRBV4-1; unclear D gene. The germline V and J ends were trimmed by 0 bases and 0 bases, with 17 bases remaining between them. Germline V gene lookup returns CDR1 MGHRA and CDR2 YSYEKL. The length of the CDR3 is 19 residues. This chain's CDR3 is CASSQEVRVPLSTNEKLFF. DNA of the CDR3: TGCGCCAGCAGCCAAGAGGTCCGGGTACCGCTATCAACTAATGAAAAACTGTTTTTT.

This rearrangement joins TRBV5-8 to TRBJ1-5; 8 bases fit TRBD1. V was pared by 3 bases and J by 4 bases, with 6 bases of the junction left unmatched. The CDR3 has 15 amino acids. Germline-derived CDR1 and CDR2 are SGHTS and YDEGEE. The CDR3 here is CASSSGQDQNQPQHF. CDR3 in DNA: TGTGCCAGCAGCTCGGGACAGGACCAGAATCAGCCCCAGCATTTT.

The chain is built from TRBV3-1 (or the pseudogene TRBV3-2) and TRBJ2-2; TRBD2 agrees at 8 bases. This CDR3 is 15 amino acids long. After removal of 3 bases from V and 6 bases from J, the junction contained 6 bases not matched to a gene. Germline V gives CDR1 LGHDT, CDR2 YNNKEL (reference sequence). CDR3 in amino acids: CASSQIAGKAGELFF. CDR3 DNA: TGTGCCAGCAGCCAGATAGCGGGGAAAGCCGGGGAGCTGTTTTTT.